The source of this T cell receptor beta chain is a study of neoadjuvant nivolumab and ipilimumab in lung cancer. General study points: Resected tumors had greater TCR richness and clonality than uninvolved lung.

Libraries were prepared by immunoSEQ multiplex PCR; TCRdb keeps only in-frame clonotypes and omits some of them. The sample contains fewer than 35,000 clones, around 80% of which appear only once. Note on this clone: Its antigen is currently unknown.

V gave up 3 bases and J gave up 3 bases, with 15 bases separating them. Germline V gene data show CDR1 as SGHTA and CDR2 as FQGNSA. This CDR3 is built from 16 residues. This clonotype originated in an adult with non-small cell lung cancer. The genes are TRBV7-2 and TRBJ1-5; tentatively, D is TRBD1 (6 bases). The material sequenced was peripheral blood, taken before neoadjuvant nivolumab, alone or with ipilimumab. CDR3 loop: CASSFKGQTYNQPQHF. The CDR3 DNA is TGTGCCAGCAGCTTCAAGGGACAAACCTACAATCAGCCCCAGCATTTT.